This note documents a single TCR beta chain sequence. As processed by the authors: The assay estimated nucleated cells by amplifying reference gene primers. Using immunoSEQ multiplex PCR, the repertoire was profiled, and TCRdb retains in-frame clones only, with some absent. V, J and clone size reflect that table, while D and trimming were determined from the DNA. Here the sample spans about 110,000 clones, about nine tenths being singletons. Germline loops: CDR1 MNHEY, CDR2 SVGAGI. V shed 0 bases and J shed 7 bases, with 12 bases lying between them. There are 14 residues in the CDR3. This sample stems from a study of blood T cell repertoires in COVID-19.

The chain has TRBV6-5 and TRBJ1-2; possibly TRBD1 for D (6 bases). The receptor comes from a woman aged 25 to 39 with acute or convalescent COVID-19. Sequences were obtained from peripheral blood. The chain's CDR3 is CASSYSQGPFGYTF. The CDR3, as DNA: TGTGCCAGCAGTTACTCTCAGGGGCCCTTTGGCTACACCTTC.